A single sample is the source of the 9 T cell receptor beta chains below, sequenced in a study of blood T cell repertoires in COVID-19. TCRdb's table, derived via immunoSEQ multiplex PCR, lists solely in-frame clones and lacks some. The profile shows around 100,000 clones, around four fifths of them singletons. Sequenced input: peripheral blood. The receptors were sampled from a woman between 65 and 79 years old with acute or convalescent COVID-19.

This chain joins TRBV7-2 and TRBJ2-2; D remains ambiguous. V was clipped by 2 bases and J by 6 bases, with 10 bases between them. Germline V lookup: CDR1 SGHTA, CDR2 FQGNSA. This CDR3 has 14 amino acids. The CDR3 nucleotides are TGTGCCAGCAGCTTACTTCAGGCCCCCGGGGAGCTGTTTTTT. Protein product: CASSLLQAPGELFF. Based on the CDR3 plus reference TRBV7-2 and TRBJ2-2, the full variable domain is GAGVSQSPSNKVTEKGKDVELRCDPISGHTALYWYRQSLGQGLEFLIYFQGNSAPDKSGLPSDRFSAERTGGSVSTLTIQRTQQEDSAVYLCASSLLQAPGELFFGEGSRLTVL.

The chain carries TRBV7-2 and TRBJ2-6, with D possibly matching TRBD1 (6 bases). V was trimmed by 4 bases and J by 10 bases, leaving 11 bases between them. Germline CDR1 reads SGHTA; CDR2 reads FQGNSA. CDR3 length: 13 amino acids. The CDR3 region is CASSWTDGNVLTF. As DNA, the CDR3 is TGTGCCAGCAGCTGGACAGATGGGAACGTCCTGACTTTC.

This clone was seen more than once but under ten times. The chain's CDR3 is CASSQTGGTGNTIYF. DNA for the CDR3: TGTGCCAGCAGCCAAACAGGGGGCACTGGAAACACCATATATTTT. The chain joins TRBV3-1 (or the pseudogene TRBV3-2) to TRBJ1-3, with 9 bases fitting TRBD1. CDR1 is LGHDT, CDR2 YNNKEL, per germline (reference sequence). The junction had 1 base not matched to a gene; V was cut back by 2 bases and J by 2 bases. The CDR3 extends over 15 amino acids.

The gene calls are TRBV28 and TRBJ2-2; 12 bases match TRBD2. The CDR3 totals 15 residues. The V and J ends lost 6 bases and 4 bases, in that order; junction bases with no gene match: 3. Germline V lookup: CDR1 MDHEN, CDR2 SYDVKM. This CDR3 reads CASSPGLAGTGELFF. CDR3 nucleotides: TGTGCCAGCAGCCCGGGACTAGCGGGCACCGGGGAGCTGTTTTTT.

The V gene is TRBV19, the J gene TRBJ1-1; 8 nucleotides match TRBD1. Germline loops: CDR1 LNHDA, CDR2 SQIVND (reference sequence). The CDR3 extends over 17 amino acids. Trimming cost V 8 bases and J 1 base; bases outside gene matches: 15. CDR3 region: CASLERETGARNTEAFF. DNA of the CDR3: TGTGCCAGTCTTGAAAGGGAGACAGGGGCCAGGAACACTGAAGCTTTCTTT.

The CDR3 is CASSLGLAEQETQYF. CDR3 DNA: TGCGCCAGCAGCTTGGGGCTAGCGGAGCAAGAGACCCAGTACTTC. The chain carries TRBV5-1 and TRBJ2-5, with 7 bases fitting TRBD2. Germline trimming cut 0 bases from V and 2 bases from J; bases unmatched to any gene: 4. The germline V gene encodes CDR1 SGHRS and CDR2 YFSETQ. CDR3 length equals 15 residues.

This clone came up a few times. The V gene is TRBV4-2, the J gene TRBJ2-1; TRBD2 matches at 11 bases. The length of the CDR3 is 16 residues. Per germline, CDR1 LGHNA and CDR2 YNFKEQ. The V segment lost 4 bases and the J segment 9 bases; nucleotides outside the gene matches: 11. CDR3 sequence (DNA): TGTGCCAGCAGCCCCATAGCGGGGGGGCTGGCTGGTGAGCAGTTCTTC. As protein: CASSPIAGGLAGEQFF.

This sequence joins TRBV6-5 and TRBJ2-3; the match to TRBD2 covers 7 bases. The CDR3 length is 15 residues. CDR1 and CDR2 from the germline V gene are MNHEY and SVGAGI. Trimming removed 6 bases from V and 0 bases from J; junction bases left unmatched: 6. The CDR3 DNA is TGTGCCAGCAGAGAGTGGCGGGGGAGCACAGATACGCAGTATTTT. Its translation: CASREWRGSTDTQYF.

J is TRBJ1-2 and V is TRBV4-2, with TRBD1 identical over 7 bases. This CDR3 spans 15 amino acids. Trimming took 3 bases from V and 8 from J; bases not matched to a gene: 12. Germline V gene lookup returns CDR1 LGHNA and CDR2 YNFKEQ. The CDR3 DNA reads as TGTGCCAGCAGCCAGTCACAAACAGGGGCGGGAGGCTACACCTTC. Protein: CASSQSQTGAGGYTF.